Here is one TCR beta chain with its context. Its antigen is not identified. The germline V gene has CDR1 SGHAT and CDR2 FQNNGV. With 1 base removed from V and 7 bases from J, the gap between germline ends came to 8 bases. The CDR3 contains 14 residues. Next came a second PCR, run for about 6 to 11 cycles, which used a sample-barcoded 5' primer along with a J-beta primer mix. TCRdb called the 5' RACE reads again in MiXCR, with one record for every CDR3 protein. Here the sample spans approximately 360,000 distinct CDR3 sequences, approximately 51% being singletons. The data originate from a study of blood T cells in healthy people across ages. Looking at the study overall: For every two T cells, template switching captured about one barcoded beta molecule. Findings and limits, study-wide: Those diversity estimates obtained from one million T cells were thought to be underestimates.

Isolated PBMCs totaled at least 6.5 million in each sample. Total RNA, at least 6 micrograms per sample, came from PBMCs. The genes are TRBV11-2 and TRBJ1-6; a possible D gene is TRBD1 (5 bases). This receptor was identified in a man aged 55-75 years in good health. Sequencing used blood. CDR3 in amino acids: CASSLVGGNSPLHF. The CDR3, as DNA: TGTGCCAGCAGCTTAGTCGGGGGGAATTCACCCCTCCACTTT.